This TCR beta chain was sequenced during a study of beta chain features in type 1 diabetes. Findings and caveats of the study: TCRB CDR3 length was moderately but significantly reduced in all four CD4+ subsets of Type 1 diabetes patients. PCR may have favored shorter templates equally in patients and controls.

Per the germline V gene, CDR1 is ENHRY and CDR2 is SYGVKD. CDR3 length equals 15 residues. J was trimmed by 2 bases and V by 6 bases; bases with no gene match: 8. Sequenced material consisted of expressed TCRB transcripts (all of the isolated RNA was reverse transcribed). Some clones are missing from TCRdb's copy, which holds only in-frame ones; the method was immunoSEQ multiplex PCR. The sample lists about 130,000 clones; nearly 9.5% were seen once. The sample holds a few counts of this clone. Its specificity is not known. This receptor was obtained from a man between 18 and 29 years old in good health. The J gene is TRBJ2-3, the V gene TRBV10-3, with 7 bases that match TRBD1. The specimen was central memory CD4+ T cells from blood. CDR3 in DNA: TGTGCCATCAGATGGGTGGACAGGAACACAGATACGCAGTATTTT. This gives the protein CAIRWVDRNTDTQYF.